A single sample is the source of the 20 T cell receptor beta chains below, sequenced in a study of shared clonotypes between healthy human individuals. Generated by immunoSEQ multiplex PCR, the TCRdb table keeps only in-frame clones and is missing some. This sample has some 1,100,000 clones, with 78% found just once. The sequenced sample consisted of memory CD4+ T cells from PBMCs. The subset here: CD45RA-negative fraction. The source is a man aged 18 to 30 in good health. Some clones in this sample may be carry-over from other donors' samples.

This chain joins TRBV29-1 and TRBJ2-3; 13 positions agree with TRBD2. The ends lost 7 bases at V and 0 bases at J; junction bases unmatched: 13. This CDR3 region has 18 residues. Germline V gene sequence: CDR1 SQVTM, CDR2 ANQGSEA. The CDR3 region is CSAAGLAGRLASTDTQYF. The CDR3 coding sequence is TGCAGCGCGGCGGGACTAGCGGGACGCCTGGCTAGCACAGATACGCAGTATTTT.

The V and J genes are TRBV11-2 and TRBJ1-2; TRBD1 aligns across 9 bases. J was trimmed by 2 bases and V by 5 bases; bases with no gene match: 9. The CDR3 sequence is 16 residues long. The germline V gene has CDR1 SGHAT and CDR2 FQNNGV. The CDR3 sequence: CASSPGGTGRNYGYTF. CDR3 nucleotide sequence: TGTGCCAGCAGCCCCGGGGGGACAGGGAGAAACTATGGCTACACCTTC.

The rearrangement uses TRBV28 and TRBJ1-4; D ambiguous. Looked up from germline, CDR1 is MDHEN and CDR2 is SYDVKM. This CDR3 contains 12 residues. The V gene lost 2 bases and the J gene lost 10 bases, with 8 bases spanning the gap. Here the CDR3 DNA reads TGTGCCAGCAGTTTACAGGCCGGAAAACTGTTTTTT. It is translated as CASSLQAGKLFF.

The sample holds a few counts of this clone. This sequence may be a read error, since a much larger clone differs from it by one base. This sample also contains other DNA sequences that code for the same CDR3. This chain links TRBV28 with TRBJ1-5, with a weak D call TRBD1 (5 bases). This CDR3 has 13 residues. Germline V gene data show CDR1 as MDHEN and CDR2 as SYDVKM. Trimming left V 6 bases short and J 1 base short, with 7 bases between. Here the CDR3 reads CASRRDSNQPQHF. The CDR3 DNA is TGTGCCAGCAGACGGGACAGCAATCAGCCCCAGCATTTT.

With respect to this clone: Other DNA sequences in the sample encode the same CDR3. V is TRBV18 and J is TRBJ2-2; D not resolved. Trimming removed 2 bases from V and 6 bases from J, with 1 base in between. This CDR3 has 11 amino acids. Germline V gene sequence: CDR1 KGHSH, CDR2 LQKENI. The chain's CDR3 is CASSPAGELFF. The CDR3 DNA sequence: TGTGCCAGCTCACCAGCCGGGGAGCTGTTTTTT.

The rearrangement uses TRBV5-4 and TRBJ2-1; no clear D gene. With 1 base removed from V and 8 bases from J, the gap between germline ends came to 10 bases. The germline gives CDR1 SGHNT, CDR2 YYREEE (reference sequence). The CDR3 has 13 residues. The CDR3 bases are TGTGCCAGCAGCTTGAGATCTGGCGATGAGCAGTTCTTC. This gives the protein CASSLRSGDEQFF.

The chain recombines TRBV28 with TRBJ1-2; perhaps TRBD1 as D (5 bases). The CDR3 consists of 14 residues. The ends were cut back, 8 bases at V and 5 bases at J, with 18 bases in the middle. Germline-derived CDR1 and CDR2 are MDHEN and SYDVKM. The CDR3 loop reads CASPQEGNEYGYTF. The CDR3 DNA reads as TGTGCCAGCCCCCAGGAGGGGAATGAATATGGCTACACCTTC.

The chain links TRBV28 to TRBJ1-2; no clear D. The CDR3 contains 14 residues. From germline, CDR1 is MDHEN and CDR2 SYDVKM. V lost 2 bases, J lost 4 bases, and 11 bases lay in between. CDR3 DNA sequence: TGTGCCAGCAGTTTAGCACTGTATAGCTATGGCTACACCTTC. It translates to CASSLALYSYGYTF.

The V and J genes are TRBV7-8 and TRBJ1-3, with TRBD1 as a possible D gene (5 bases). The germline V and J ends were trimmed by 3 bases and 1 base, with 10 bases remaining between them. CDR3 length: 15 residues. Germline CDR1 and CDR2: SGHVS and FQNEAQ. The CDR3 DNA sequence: TGTGCCAGCAGCTTCCGGGGCCTATCTGGAAACACCATATATTTT. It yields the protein CASSFRGLSGNTIYF. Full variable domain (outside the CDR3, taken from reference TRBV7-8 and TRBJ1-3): GAGVSQSPRYKVAKRGQDVALRCDPISGHVSLFWYQQALGQGPEFLTYFQNEAQLDKSGLPSDRFFAERPEGSVSTLKIQRTQQEDSAVYLCASSFRGLSGNTIYFGEGSWLTVV.

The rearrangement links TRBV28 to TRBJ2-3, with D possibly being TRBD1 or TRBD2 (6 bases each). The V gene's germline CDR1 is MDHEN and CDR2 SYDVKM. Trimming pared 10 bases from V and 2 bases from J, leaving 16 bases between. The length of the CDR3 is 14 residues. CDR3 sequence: CATLPGALTDTQYF. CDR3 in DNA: TGTGCCACCCTCCCGGGGGCCCTCACAGATACGCAGTATTTT.

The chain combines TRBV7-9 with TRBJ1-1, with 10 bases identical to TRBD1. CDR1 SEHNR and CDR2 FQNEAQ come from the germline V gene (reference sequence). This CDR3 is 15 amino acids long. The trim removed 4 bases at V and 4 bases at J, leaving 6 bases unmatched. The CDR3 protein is CASSSTGGAGTEAFF. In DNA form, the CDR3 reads TGTGCCAGCAGCTCGACAGGGGGCGCCGGCACTGAAGCTTTCTTT.

The DNA for the CDR3 is TGCGCCAGCAGCTTAGGACAGCTCACCTACAATGAGCAGTTCTTC. This gives the protein CASSLGQLTYNEQFF. The chain combines TRBV5-1 with TRBJ2-1, with D perhaps TRBD1 (6 bases). The CDR3 is made up of 15 amino acids. V lost 2 bases and J lost 2, with 11 bases in between. Germline V gives CDR1 SGHRS, CDR2 YFSETQ.

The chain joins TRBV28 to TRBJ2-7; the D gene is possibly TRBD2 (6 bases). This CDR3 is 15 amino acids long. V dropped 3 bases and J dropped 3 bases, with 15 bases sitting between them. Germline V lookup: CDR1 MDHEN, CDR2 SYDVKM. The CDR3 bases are TGTGCCAGCAGTTTTGCTACGGGAGAGGGCTACGAGCAGTACTTC. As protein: CASSFATGEGYEQYF.

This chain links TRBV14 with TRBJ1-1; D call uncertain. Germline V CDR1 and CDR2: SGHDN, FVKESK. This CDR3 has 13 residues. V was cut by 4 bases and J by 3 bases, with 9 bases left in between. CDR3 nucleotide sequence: TGTGCCAGCAGCCTGGGAGTTTACACTGAAGCTTTCTTT. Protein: CASSLGVYTEAFF.

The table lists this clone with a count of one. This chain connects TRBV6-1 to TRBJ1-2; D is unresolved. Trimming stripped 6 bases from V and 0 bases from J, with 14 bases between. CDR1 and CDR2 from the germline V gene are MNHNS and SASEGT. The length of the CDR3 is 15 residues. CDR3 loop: CASSGVGRTNYGYTF. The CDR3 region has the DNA TGTGCCAGCAGCGGGGTAGGGCGAACTAACTATGGCTACACCTTC.

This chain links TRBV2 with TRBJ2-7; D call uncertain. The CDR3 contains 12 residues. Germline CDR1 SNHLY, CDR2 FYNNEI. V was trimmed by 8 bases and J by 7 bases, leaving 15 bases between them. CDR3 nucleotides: TGTGCCAGCTCGTCCGACGGACCAGAGCAGTACTTC. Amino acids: CASSSDGPEQYF.

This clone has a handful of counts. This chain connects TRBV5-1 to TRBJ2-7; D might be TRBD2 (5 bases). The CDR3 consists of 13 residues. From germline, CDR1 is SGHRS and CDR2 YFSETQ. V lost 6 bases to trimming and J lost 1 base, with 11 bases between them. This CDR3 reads CASTPGLSYEQYF. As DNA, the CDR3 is TGCGCCAGCACTCCCGGACTTTCCTACGAGCAGTACTTC.

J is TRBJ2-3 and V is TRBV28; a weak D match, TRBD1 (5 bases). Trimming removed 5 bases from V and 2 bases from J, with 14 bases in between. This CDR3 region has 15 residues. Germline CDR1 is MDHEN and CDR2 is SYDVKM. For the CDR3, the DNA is TGTGCCAGCAGTCAGCAGGGAAGGGACACAGATACGCAGTATTTT. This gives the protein CASSQQGRDTDTQYF.

The CDR3 coding sequence is TGTGCCAGCAGCCTTCCCGCGGACACCGGGGAGCTGTTTTTT. Its protein is CASSLPADTGELFF. This chain joins TRBV4-2 and TRBJ2-2; unclear D gene. Trimming took 4 bases from V and 3 from J, leaving 9 bases between them. This CDR3 spans 14 amino acids. Per germline, CDR1 LGHNA and CDR2 YNFKEQ.

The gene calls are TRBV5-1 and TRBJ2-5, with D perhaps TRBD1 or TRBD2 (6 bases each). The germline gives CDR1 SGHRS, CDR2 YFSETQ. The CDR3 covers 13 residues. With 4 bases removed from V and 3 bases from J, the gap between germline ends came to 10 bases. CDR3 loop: CASSRRGEETQYF. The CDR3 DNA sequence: TGCGCCAGCAGCCGAAGGGGGGAAGAGACCCAGTACTTC.